Listed below are T cell receptor beta chains from one sample, sequenced in a study of beta chain features in type 1 diabetes. Sequencing used immunoSEQ multiplex PCR; TCRdb keeps in-frame clones, though not all of them. The sample lists approximately 200,000 clones; over 8.5% were seen once. Sample: naive CD4+ T cells from blood. These receptors were collected from a woman in her late teens or twenties in good health. The CDR3 runs from the conserved cysteine through the conserved F or W. The order of the fields is J gene, V gene, CDR3 protein.

J: TRBJ2-3
V: TRBV29-1
CDR3: CSVSRGPTDTQYF

J: TRBJ1-1
V: TRBV11-2
CDR3: CASSGTGALSDEAFF

J: TRBJ2-1
V: TRBV19
CDR3: CASTLGTGSYNEQFF

J: TRBJ2-2
V: TRBV19
CDR3: CASSYLGGANTGELFF

J: TRBJ2-3
V: TRBV29-1
CDR3: CSVGLAGGTSTDTQYF

J: TRBJ1-5
V: TRBV30
CDR3: CAWSPPAPGINQPQHF

J: TRBJ1-1
V: TRBV1
CDR3: CTSSQDLLGGLSTEAFF

J: TRBJ1-1
V: TRBV5-6
CDR3: CASSLNTEAFF

J: TRBJ2-3
V: TRBV29-1
CDR3: CSVVPGASADTQYF

J: TRBJ1-2
V: TRBV6-4
CDR3: CASSDTWGQGNYGYTF

J: TRBJ1-1
V: TRBV30
CDR3: CAWSVTGSTEAFF

J: TRBJ2-7
V: TRBV6-5
CDR3: CASRRLAGDSYEQYF

J: TRBJ2-7
V: TRBV9
CDR3: CASSVASGGAGYEQYF

J: TRBJ2-3
V: TRBV4-1
CDR3: CASSQEGKGADTQYF

J: TRBJ2-5
V: TRBV18
CDR3: CASSPPSGRGLGETQYF

J: TRBJ1-5
V: TRBV5-1
CDR3: CASSLRGDQPQHF